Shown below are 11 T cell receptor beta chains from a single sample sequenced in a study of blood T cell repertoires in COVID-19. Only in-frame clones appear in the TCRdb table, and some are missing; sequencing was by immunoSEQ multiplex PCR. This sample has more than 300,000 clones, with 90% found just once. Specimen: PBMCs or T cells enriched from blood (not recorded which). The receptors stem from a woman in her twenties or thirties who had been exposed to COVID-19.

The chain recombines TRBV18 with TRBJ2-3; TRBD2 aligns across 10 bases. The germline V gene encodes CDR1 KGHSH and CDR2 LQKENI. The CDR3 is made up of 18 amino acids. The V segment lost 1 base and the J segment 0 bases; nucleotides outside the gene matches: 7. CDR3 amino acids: CASSPRRTSGVSTDTQYF. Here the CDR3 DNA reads TGTGCCAGCTCACCACGACGAACTAGCGGGGTTAGCACAGATACGCAGTATTTT.

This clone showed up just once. Written as DNA, the CDR3 is TGTGCCAGCAGTCAACGACGGGGGACTGAAGCTTTCTTT. Translated, it gives CASSQRRGTEAFF. This chain uses TRBV6-5 with TRBJ1-1; D possibly corresponds to TRBD1 (5 bases). V dropped 5 bases and J dropped 5 bases, with 12 bases sitting between them. The CDR3 has 13 amino acids. Germline values: CDR1 MNHEY, CDR2 SVGAGI.

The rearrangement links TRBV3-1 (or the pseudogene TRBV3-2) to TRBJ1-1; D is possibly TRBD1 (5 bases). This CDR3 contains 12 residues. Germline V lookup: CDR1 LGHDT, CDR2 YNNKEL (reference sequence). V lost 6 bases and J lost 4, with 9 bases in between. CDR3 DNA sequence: TGTGCCAGCAGGATCCAGGGCACTGAAGCTTTCTTT. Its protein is CASRIQGTEAFF.

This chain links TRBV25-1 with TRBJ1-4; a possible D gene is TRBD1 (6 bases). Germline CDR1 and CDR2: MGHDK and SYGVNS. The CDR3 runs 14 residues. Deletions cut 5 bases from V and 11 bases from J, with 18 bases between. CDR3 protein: CASSRGVGTLKLFF. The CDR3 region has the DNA TGTGCCAGCAGTAGGGGTGTGGGGACACTCAAACTGTTTTTT.

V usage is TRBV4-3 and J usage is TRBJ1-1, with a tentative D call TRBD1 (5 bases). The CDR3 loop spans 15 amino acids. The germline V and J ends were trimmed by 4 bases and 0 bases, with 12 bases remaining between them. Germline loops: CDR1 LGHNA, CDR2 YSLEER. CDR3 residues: CASSPAAGLNTEAFF. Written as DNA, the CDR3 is TGCGCCAGCAGCCCGGCCGCAGGGCTGAACACTGAAGCTTTCTTT.

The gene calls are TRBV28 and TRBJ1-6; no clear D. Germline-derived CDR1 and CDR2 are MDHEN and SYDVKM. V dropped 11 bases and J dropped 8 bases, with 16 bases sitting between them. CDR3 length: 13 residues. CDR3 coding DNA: TGTGCCGCTTGCGATGGTAACGATTCACCCCTCCACTTT. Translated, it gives CAACDGNDSPLHF.

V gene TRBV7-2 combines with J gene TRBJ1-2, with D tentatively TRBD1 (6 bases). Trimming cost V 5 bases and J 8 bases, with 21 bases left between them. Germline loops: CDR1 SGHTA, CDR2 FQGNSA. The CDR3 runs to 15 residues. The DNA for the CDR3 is TGTGCCAGCAGCCTCCTACGACAGGCCCCACGGGGCTACACCTTC. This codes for CASSLLRQAPRGYTF.

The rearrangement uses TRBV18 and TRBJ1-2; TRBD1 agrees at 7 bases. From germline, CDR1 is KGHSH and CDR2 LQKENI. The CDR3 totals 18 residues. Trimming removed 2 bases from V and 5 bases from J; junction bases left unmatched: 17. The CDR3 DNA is TGTGCCAGCTCACCAACCTCTACGACAGGGATCAGCTTTTATGGCTACACCTTC. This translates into CASSPTSTTGISFYGYTF.

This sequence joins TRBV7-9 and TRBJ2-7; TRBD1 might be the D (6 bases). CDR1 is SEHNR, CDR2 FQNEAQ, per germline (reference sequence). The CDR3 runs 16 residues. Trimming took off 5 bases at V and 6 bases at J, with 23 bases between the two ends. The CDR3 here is CASSPTFYRAISEQYF. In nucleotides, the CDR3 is TGTGCCAGCAGCCCGACTTTTTACAGGGCGATATCCGAGCAGTACTTC.

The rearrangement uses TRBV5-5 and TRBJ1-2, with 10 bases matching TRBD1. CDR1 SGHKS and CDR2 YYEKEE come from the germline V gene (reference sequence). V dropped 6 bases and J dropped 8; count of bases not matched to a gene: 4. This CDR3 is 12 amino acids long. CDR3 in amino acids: CASTRTGGGYTF. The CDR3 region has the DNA TGTGCCAGCACCAGGACAGGGGGAGGCTACACCTTC.

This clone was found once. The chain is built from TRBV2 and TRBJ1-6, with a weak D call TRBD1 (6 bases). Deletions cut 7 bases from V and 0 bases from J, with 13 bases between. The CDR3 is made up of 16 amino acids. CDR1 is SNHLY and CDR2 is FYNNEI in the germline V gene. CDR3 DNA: TGTGCCAGCACGGGTCAGGGGAGCTCCTATAATTCACCCCTCCACTTT. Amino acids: CASTGQGSSYNSPLHF.